This record covers a single T cell receptor (beta chain). This specimen belongs to a study of T cells expressing NK-cell markers. Study as a whole: HCMV seropositivity characterized most of the eight sequenced donors, and seronegativity one.

This CDR3 region has 14 residues. CDR1 is SNHLY, CDR2 FYNNEI, per germline. For TCR beta, cDNA was produced by 5'RACE template switching with UMIs. One entry per CDR3 protein, without DNA, is what TCRdb gives after re-calling the 5' RACE reads. The table for this sample gives about 430,000 distinct CDR3 sequences. This chain joins TRBV2 and TRBJ1-1; checking the TCRdb D call of TRBD1 is not possible without DNA. This clonotype originated in a woman aged 45-65 years in good health. What was sequenced was blood T cells: a sorted CD56 or NKG2C T cell subset, CD4+ or CD8+ T cells, or bulk PBMC T cells (not recorded which). CDR3 region: CASLGQGLNTEAFF. Filled out from reference TRBV2 and TRBJ1-1, the complete variable domain reads EPEVTQTPSHQVTQMGQEVILRCVPISNHLYFYWYRQILGQKVEFLVSFYNNEISEKSEIFDDQFSVERPDGSNFTLKIRSTKLEDSAMYFCASLGQGLNTEAFFGQGTRLTVV.